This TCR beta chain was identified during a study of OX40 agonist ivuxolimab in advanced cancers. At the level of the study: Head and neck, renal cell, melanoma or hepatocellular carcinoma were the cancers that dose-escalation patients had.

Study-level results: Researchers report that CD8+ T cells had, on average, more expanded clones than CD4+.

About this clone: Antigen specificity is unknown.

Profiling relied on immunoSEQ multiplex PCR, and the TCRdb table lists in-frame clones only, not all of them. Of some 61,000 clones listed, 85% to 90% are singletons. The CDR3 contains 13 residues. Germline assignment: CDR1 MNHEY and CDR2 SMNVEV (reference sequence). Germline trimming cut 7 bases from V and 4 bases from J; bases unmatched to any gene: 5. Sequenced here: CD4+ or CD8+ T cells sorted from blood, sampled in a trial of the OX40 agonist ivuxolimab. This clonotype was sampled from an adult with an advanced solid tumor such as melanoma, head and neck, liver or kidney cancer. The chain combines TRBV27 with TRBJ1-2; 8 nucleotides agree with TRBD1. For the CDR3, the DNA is TGTGCCAGCACCAGGGACAGGTCCTATGGCTACACCTTC. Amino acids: CASTRDRSYGYTF.